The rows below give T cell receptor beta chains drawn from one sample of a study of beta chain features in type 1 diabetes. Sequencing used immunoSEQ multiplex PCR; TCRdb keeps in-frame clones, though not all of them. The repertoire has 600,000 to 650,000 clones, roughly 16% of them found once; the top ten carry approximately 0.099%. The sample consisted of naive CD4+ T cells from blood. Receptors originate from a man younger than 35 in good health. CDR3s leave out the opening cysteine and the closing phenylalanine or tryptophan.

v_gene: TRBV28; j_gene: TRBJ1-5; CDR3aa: ASSLLSLRPENQPQH
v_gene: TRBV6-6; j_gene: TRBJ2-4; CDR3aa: ASSSSRQGVIQY
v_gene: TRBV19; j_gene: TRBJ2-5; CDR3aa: ASSPSLGGETQY
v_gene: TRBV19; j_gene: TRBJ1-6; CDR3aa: ASSRGPRGSFH
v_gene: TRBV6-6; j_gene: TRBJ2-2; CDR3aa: ASSYSPGGLTGELF
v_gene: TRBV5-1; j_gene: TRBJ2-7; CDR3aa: ASSTGQLLKYEQY
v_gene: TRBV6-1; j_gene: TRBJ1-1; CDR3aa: ASSEQGGTEAF
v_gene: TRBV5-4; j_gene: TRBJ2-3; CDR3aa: ASSLAGGPRGDTQY
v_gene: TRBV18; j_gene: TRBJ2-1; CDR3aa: ASSPQWGTGNEQF
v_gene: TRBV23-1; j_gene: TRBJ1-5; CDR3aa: ASSQSESPPWGKPQH
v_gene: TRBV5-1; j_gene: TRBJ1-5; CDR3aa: ASSLVPDLNQPQH
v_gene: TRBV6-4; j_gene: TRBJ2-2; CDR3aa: ASREGSLLGELF
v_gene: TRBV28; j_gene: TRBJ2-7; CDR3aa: ASSLVGAKEQY
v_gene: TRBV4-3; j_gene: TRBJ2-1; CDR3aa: ASSQDLPSSTNNEQF
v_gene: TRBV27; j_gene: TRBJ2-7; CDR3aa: ASRGTSEYEQY
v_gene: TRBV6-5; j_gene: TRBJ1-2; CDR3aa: ASRARDRALLGYT
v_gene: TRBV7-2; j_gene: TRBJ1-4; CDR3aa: ASSSWTGGIGREKLF
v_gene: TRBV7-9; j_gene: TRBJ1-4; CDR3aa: ASSSSTENEKLF
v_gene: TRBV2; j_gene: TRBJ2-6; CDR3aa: ASSRTGLSSGANVLT
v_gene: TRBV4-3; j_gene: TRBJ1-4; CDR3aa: ASSSGRKTLRLF
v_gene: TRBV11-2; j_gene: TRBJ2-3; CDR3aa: ASSLPQRGGGTDTQY
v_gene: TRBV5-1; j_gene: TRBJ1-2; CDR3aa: ASNVGESGGYT
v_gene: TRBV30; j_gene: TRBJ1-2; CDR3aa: AWSVPGTAYGYT
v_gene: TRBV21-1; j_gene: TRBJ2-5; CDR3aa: ASTVGRLLVETQY
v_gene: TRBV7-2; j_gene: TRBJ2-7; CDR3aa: ASSLAVGQGGYEQY
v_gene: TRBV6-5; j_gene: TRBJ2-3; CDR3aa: ASSYSASTDTQY
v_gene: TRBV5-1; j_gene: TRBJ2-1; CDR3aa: ASSLGLAGVSEQF
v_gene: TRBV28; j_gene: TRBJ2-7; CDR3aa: ATGGGQPYEQY
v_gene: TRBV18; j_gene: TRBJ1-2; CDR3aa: ASSPSTYYGYT
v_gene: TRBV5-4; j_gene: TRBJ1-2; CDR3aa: AGRRQGAYGYT
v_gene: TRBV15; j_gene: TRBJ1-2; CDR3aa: ATSRGGGGNYGYT
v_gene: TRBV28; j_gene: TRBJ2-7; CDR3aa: ASSRSGGYEQY
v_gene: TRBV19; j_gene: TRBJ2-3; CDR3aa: ASALPGQITDTQY
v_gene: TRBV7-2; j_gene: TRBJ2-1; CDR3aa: ASSSRTSAEQF
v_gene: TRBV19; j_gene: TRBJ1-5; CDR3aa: ASSQDRNNQPQH